The T cell receptor (beta chain) described here comes from a study of blood T cells in healthy people across ages. There are 13 residues in the CDR3. V gave up 3 bases and J gave up 5 bases; unmatched junction bases: 6. Per the germline V gene, CDR1 is GTSNPN and CDR2 is SVGIG (reference sequence). For the second PCR, which ran for about 7 to 12 cycles, a sample-barcoded 5' primer and a J-beta primer mix were used. Each CDR3 protein is one row after TCRdb ran MiXCR on the 5' RACE reads. The repertoire holds about 1.5 million distinct CDR3 sequences, with approximately 39% as singletons. The chain employs TRBV30 and TRBJ1-2; TRBD1 matches at 7 bases. The sample comprised blood. The receptor was derived from a woman between 18 and 29 years old in good health. The DNA for the CDR3 is TGTGCCTGGAGGGAGACAGGGTATTATGGCTACACCTTC. Translated, it gives CAWRETGYYGYTF.